This TCR beta chain was sequenced in a study of blood T cell repertoires in COVID-19. Profiling relied on immunoSEQ multiplex PCR, and the TCRdb table lists in-frame clones only, not all of them. The sample holds 200,000 to 250,000 clones, roughly four fifths seen once. The CDR3 sequence is 19 residues long. The trim removed 1 base at V and 4 bases at J, leaving 17 bases unmatched. Germline V lookup: CDR1 SGHVS, CDR2 FQNEAQ. This chain joins TRBV7-8 and TRBJ1-1, with 8 bases identical to TRBD1. The sample taken for sequencing was PBMCs or T cells enriched from blood (not recorded which). The receptor's source is a middle-aged woman with acute COVID-19. The CDR3: CASSLGVRGPESATTEAFF. The CDR3 DNA is TGTGCCAGCAGCTTAGGGGTCAGGGGGCCTGAGTCGGCGACCACTGAAGCTTTCTTT.